This TCR beta chain was found in a study of cytomegalovirus exposure and HLA in healthy donors. About this clone itself: Antigen specificity is unknown.

General study results and limits: Researchers counted 164 TCR beta chains as cytomegalovirus-associated. A later analysis linked a missense DCLRE1C variant to TCR beta V- and J-gene trimming. 16,951 TCR beta sequences were associated with HLA alleles at 0.05 false discovery rate in a later analysis.

The primer mix had 60 Vbeta and 13 Jbeta primers. Assay: immunoSEQ multiplex PCR; the TCRdb copy retains only in-frame clones and omits some. The table shows roughly 96,000 clones, with around 74% occurring only once. V shed 0 bases and J shed 6 bases, with 9 bases lying between them. This CDR3 is 14 amino acids long. Germline V lookup: CDR1 LGHNA, CDR2 YNFKEQ. The chain links TRBV4-2 to TRBJ2-1; D unclear. This TCR was recovered from a female donor in good health and CMV-seropositive. The sample consisted of PBMCs. The CDR3 DNA reads TGTGCCAGCAGCCAAGATACAGAACTCAATGAGCAGTTCTTC. Its protein product is CASSQDTELNEQFF.